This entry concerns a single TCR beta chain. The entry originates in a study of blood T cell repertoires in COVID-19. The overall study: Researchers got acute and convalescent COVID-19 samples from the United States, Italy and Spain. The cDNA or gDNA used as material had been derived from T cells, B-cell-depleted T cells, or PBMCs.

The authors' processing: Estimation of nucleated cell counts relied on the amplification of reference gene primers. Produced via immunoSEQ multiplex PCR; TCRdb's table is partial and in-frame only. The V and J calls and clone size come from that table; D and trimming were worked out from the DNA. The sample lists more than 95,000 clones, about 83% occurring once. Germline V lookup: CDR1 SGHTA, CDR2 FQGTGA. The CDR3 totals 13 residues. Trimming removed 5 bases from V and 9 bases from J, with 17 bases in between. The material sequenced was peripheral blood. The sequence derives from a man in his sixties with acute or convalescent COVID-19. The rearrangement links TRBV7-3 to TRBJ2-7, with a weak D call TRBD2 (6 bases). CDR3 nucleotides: TGTGCCAGCAGCCCGGCTGGGGGGAGCTCGCAGTACTTC. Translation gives CASSPAGGSSQYF. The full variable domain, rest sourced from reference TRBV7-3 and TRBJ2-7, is GAGVSQTPSNKVTEKGKYVELRCDPISGHTALYWYRQSLGQGPEFLIYFQGTGAADDSGLPNDRFFAVRPEGSVSTLKIQRTERGDSAVYLCASSPAGGSSQYFGPGTRLTVT.